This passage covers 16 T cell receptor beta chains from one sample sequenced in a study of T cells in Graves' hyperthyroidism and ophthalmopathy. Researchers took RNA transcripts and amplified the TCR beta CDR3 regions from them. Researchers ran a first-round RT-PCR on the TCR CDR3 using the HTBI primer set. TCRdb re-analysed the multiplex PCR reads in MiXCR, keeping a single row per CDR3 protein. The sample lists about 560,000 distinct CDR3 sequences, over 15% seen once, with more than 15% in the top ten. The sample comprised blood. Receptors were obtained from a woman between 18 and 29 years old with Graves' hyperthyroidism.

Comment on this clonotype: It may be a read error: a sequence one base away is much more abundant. This CDR3 reads CASSHSGQSTEDFF. The DNA of the CDR3 is TGTGCCAGCAGCCATTCGGGACAGAGCACTGAAGATTTCTTT. V and J are TRBV3-1 and TRBJ1-1; 7 bases are a match to TRBD1. The CDR3 has 14 amino acids. Germline CDR1 LGHDT, CDR2 YNNKEL (reference sequence).

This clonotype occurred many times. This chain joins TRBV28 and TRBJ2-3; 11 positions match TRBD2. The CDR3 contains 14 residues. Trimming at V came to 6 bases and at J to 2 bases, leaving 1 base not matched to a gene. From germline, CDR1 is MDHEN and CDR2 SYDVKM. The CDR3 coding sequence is TGTGCCAGCAGACTAGCGGGAGACACAGATACGCAGTATTTT. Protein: CASRLAGDTDTQYF.

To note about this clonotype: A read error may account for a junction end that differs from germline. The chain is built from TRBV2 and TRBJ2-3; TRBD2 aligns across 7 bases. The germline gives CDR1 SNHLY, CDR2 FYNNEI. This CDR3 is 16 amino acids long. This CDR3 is CASSAGGIGFTYTQYF. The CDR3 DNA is TGTGCCAGCAGTGCGGGGGGAATTGGATTCACATATACGCAGTATTTT.

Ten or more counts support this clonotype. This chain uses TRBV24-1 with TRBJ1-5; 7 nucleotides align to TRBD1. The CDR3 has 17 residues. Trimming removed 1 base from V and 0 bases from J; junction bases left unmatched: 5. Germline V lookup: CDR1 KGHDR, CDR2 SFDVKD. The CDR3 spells CATSDFPTGDSNQPQHF. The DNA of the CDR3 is TGTGCCACCAGTGATTTTCCAACAGGGGATAGCAATCAGCCCCAGCATTTT.

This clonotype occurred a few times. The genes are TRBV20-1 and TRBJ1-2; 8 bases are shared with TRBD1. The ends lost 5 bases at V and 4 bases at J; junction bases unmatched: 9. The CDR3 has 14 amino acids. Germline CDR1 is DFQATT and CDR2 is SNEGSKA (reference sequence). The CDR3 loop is CSASRDRHSYGYTF. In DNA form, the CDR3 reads TGCAGTGCTTCCCGGGACAGGCATTCCTATGGCTACACCTTC.

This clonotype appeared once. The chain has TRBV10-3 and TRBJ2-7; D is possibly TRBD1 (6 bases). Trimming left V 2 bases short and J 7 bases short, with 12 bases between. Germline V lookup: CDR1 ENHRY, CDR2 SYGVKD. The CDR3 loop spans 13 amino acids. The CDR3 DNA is TGTGCCATCAGTGAGGAGGGGGTCTTTGAGCAGTACTTC. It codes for CAISEEGVFEQYF.

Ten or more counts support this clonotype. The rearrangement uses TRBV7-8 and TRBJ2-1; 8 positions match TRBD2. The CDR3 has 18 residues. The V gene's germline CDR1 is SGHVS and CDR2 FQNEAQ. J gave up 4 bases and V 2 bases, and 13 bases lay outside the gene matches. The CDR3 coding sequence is TGTGCCAGCAGCTTATTTCAGCGCGGGAGGCTCCCTTACAATGAGCAGTTCTTC. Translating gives CASSLFQRGRLPYNEQFF.

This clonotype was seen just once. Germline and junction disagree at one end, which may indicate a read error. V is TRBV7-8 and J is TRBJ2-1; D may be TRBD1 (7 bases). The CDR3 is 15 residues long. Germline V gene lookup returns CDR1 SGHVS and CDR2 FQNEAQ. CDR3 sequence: CASSRLGQEGNGQFF. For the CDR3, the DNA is TGTGCCAGCAGCCGTCTTGGACAGGAGGGCAATGGGCAGTTCTTC.

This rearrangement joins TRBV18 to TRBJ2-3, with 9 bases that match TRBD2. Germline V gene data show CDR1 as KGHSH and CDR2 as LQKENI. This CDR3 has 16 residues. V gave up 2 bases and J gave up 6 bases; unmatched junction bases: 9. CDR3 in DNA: TGTGCCAGCTCACCAGTGGCTAGCGGGACGGTTGATACGCAGTATTTT. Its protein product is CASSPVASGTVDTQYF.

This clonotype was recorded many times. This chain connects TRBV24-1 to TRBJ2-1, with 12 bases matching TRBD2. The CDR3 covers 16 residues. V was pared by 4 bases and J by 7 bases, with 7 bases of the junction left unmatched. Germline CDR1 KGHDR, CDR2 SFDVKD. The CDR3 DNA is TGTGCCACCAGTGAAGCTAGCGGGAGGGCCAGGAATGAGCAGTTCTTC. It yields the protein CATSEASGRARNEQFF.

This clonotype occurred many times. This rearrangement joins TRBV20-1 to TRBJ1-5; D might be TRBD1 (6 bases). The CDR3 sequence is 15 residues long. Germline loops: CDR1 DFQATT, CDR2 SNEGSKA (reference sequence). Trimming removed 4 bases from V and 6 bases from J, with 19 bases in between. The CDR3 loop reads CSAKIQGSEVQPQHF. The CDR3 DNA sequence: TGCAGTGCTAAGATACAGGGCTCGGAGGTTCAGCCCCAGCATTTT.

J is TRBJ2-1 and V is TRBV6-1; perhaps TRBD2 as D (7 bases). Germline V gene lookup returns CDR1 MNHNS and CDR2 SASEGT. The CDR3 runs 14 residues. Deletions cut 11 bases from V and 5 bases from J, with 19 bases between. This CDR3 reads CAAGGRDKNNEQFF. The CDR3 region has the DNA TGTGCCGCCGGGGGGCGGGATAAGAACAATGAGCAGTTCTTC.

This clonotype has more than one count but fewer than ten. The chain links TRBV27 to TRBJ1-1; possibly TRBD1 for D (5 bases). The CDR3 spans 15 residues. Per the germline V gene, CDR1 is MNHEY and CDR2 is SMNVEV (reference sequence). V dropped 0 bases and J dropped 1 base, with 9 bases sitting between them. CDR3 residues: CASSLSATANTEAFF. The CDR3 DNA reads TGTGCCAGCAGTTTATCCGCGACAGCGAACACTGAAGCTTTCTTT.

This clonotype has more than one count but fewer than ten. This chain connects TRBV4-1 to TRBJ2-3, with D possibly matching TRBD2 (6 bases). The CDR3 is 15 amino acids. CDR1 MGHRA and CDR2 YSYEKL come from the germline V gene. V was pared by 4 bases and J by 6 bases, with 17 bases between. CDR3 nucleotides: TGCGCCAGCAGCCGAGCAGCGGGCAGGAGGGATACGCAGTATTTT. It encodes CASSRAAGRRDTQYF.

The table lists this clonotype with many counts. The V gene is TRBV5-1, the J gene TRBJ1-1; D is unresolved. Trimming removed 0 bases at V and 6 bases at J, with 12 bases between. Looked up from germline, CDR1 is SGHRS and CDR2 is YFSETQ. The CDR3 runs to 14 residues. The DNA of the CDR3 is TGCGCCAGCAGCTTGGGGGGTGGATTCGCTGAAGCTTTCTTT. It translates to CASSLGGGFAEAFF.

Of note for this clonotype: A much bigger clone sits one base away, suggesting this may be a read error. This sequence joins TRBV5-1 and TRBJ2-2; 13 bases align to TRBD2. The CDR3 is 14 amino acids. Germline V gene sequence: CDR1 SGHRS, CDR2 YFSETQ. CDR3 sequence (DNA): TGCGCCAGCGGGACTAGCGGGATGACCGGGGAGCCGTTTTTT. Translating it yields CASGTSGMTGEPFF.